The rows below give T cell receptor beta chains drawn from one sample of a study of response to subunit inactivated influenza vaccine. TCRdb passed the RT-PCR reads through MiXCR, listing each CDR3 protein once. This sample has a few hundred thousand distinct CDR3 sequences, with approximately 14% found just once. Sequencing used PBMCs from blood, obtained roughly 12 days after vaccination. The receptor source for this set is a man aged 45-65 years who received an inactivated influenza vaccine. The CDR3 runs from the conserved cysteine through the conserved F or W. A D gene is named only where the DNA matches it firmly. Size tells how often a clone was seen (once, few, many) or the class of an expanded clone, and some rows leave it out.

13,.,TRBJ2-1,TRBD1,TRBV6-6,TGTGCCAGCAGCGCGGCCCCAGGGACAGGGGGCTTCTTC,CASSAAPGTGGFF
17,few,TRBJ2-5,.,TRBV28,TGTGCCAGCAGTGTCATAGGTATACGGGATTACCAAGAGACCCAGTACTTC,CASSVIGIRDYQETQYF
18,few,TRBJ1-1,TRBD1,TRBV12-3/TRBV12-4,TGTGCCAGCAGCATACAGGGGGGGGGTAGGAGGAGGAACACTGAAGCTTTCTTT,CASSIQGGGRRRNTEAFF
16,few,TRBJ2-3,TRBD2,TRBV4-2,TGTGCCAGCAGCCAAGATGCCCTAGCGGGCACAGATACGCAGTATTTT,CASSQDALAGTDTQYF
14,once,TRBJ2-5,.,TRBV24-1,TGTGCCACCAGTGCCCTGGACAGTCAAGAGACCCAGTACTTC,CATSALDSQETQYF
14,many,TRBJ1-1,.,TRBV11-2,TGTGCCAGCAGCTTAGAACCGGGTGTAACTGAAGCTTTCTTT,CASSLEPGVTEAFF
13,.,TRBJ2-7,.,TRBV6-6,TGTGCCAGCGTGTGGGACGGATCCTTCGAGCAGTACTTC,CASVWDGSFEQYF
14,many,TRBJ2-1,.,TRBV7-9,TGTGCCAGCAGCTTAGAAAATACCTACAATGAGCAGTTCTTC,CASSLENTYNEQFF
15,.,TRBJ2-7,.,TRBV12-3/TRBV12-4,TGTGCCAGCACCTCATCCTTTCTTGGAGCCTACGAGCAGTACTTC,CASTSSFLGAYEQYF
16,.,TRBJ2-2,TRBD1,TRBV20-1,TGCAGTGCTAGAGTTCACAGGGGGCGTGCCACCGGGGAGCTGTTTTTT,CSARVHRGRATGELFF
17,few,TRBJ2-7,.,TRBV12-3/TRBV12-4,TGTGCCAGCAGTTTAGATTTATCGAGGAGGGGGCTTTACGAGCAGTACTTC,CASSLDLSRRGLYEQYF